The sequence of this T cell receptor (beta chain) was determined in a study of cytomegalovirus exposure and HLA in healthy donors. The study's findings and limits: The tendency of first-cohort TCR clusters to co-occur in the roughly 130 validation repertoires emerged from a later analysis.

The CDR3 totals 17 residues. Germline V gene sequence: CDR1 SEHNR, CDR2 FQNEAQ (reference sequence). V was shortened by 5 bases and J by 2 bases, with 19 bases between the two germline ends. Comments on this clone: Its antigen is still unknown.

Sequencing used immunoSEQ multiplex PCR; TCRdb keeps in-frame clones, though not all of them. The sample records 200,000 to 250,000 clones, around 78% being singletons. The donors formed part of the roughly 110-subject validation cohort, distinct from the approximately 630-subject first cohort. Sample: PBMCs. The chain combines TRBV7-9 with TRBJ2-4; a possible D gene is TRBD1 (6 bases). The receptor's source is a woman aged 18-29 years in good health and CMV-seronegative. CDR3 protein: CASSEDKQGLSKNIQYF. CDR3 in DNA: TGTGCCAGCAGCGAGGATAAACAGGGTCTGTCCAAAAACATTCAGTACTTC. Complete variable domain (other parts from reference TRBV7-9 and TRBJ2-4): DTGVSQNPRHKITKRGQNVTFRCDPISEHNRLYWYRQTLGQGPEFLTYFQNEAQLEKSRLLSDRFSAERPKGSFSTLEIQRTEQGDSAMYLCASSEDKQGLSKNIQYFGAGTRLSVL.